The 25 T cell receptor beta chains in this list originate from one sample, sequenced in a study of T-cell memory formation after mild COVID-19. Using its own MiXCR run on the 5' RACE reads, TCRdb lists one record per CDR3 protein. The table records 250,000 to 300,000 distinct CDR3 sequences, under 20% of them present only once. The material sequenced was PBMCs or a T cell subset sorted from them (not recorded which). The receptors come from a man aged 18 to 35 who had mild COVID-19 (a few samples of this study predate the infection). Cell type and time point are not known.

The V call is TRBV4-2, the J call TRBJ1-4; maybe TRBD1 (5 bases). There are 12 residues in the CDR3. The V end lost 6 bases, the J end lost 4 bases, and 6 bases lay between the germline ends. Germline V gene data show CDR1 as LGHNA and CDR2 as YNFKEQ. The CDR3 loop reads CASRGDNEKLFF. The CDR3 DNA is TGTGCCAGCAGGGGGGATAATGAAAAACTGTTTTTT.

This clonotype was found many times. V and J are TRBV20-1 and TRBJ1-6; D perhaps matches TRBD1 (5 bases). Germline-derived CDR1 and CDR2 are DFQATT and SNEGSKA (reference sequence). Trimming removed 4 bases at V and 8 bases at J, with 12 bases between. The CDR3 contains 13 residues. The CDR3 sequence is CSANDSPDSPLHF. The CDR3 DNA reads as TGCAGTGCTAACGACAGTCCTGATTCACCCCTCCACTTT.

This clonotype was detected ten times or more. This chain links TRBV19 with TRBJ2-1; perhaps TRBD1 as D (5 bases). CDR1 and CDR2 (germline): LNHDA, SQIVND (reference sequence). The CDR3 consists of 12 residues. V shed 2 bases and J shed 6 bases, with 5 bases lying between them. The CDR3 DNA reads TGTGCCAGTAGTATACAGGGCAATGAGCAGTTCTTC. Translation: CASSIQGNEQFF.

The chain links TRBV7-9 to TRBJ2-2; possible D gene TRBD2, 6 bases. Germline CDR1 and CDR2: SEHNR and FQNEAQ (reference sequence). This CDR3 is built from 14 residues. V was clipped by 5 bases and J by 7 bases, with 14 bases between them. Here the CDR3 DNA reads TGTGCCAGCAGCCGGGACTTTCCGAGCGGGGAGCTGTTTTTT. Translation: CASSRDFPSGELFF.

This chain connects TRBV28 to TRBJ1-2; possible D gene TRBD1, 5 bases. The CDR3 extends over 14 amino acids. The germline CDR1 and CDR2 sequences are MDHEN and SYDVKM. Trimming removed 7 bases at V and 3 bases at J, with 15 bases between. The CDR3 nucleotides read TGTGCCAGCACCATCCTCGGGGGGGACTATGGCTACACCTTC. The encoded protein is CASTILGGDYGYTF.

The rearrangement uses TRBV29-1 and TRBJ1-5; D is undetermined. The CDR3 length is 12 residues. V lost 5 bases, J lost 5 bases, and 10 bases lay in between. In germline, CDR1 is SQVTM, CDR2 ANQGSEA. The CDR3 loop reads CSVSSADQPQHF. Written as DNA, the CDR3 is TGCAGCGTTTCTTCGGCCGATCAGCCCCAGCATTTT.

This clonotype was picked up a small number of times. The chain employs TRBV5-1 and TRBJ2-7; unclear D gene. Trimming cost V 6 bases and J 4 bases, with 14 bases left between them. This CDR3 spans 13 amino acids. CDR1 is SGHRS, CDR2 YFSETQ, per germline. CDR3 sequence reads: CASKVSDMYEQYV. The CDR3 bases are TGCGCCAGCAAGGTAAGCGACATGTACGAGCAGTACGTC.

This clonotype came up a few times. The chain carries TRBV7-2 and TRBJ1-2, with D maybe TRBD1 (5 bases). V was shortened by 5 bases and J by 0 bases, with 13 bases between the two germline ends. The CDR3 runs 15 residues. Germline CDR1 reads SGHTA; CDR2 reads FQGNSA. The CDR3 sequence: CASSDTGSSNYGYTF. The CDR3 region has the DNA TGTGCCAGCAGCGACACAGGATCCTCTAACTATGGCTACACCTTC.

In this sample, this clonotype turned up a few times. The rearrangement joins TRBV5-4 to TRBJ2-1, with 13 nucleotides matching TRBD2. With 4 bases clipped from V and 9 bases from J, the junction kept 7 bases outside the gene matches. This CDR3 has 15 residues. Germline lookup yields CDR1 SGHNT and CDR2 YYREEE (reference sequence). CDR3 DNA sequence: TGTGCCAGCAGCCAGACTAGCGGGGGGCCGGTTGAGCAGTTCTTC. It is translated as CASSQTSGGPVEQFF.

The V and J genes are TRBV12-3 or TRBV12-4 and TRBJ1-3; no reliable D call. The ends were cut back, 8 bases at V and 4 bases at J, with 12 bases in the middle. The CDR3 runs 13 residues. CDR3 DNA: TGTGCCAGCGGCGGGAATATCGGAAACACCATATATTTT. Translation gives CASGGNIGNTIYF.

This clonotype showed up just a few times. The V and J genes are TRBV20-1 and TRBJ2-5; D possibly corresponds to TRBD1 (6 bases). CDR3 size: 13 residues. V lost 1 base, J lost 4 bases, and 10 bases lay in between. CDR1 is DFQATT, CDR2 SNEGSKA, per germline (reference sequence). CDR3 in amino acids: CSARATGPETQYF. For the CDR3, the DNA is TGCAGTGCTAGAGCGACAGGCCCAGAGACCCAGTACTTC.

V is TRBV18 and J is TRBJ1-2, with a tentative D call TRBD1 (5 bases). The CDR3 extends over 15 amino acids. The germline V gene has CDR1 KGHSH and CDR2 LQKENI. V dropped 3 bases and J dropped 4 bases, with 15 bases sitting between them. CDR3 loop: CASSPDRQTIYGYTF. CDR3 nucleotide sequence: TGTGCCAGCTCACCTGATCGACAGACGATCTATGGCTACACCTTC.

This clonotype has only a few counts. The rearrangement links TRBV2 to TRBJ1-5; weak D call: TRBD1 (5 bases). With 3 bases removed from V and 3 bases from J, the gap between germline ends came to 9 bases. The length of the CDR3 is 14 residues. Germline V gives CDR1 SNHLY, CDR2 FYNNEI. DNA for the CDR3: TGTGCCAGCAGTGATCGGGGGTACAATCAGCCCCAGCATTTT. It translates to CASSDRGYNQPQHF.

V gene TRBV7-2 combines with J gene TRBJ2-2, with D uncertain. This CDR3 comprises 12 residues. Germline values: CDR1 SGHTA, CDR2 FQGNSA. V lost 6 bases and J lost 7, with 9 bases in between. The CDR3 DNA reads TGTGCCAGCAGTTCTGATGGCGGGGAGCTGTTTTTT. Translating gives CASSSDGGELFF.

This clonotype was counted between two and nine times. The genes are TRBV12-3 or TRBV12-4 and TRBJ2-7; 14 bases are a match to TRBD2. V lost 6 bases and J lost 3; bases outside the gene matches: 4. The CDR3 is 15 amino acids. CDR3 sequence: CASSVGTSGGYEQYF. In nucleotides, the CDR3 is TGTGCCAGCAGCGTCGGGACTAGCGGGGGCTACGAGCAGTACTTC.

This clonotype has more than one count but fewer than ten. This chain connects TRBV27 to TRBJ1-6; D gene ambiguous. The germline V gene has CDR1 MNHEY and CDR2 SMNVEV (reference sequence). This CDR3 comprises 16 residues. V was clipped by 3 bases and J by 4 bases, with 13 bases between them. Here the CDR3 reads CASSFWETLYNSPLHF. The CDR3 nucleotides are TGTGCCAGCAGTTTTTGGGAGACCTTATATAATTCACCCCTCCACTTT.

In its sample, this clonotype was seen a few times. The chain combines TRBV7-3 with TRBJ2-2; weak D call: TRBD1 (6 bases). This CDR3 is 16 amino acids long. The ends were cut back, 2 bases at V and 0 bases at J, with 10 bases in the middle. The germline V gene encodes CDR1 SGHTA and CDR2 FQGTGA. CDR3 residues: CASSLYQGSNTGELFF. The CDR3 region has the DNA TGTGCCAGCAGCTTATATCAGGGGTCGAACACCGGGGAGCTGTTTTTT.

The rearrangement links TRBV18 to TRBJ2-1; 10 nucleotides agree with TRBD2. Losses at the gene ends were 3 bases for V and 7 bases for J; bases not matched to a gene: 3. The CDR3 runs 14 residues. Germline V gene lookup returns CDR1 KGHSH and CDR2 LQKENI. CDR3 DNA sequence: TGTGCCAGCTCACCGACTAGCGGGTCGAATGAGCAGTTCTTC. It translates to CASSPTSGSNEQFF.

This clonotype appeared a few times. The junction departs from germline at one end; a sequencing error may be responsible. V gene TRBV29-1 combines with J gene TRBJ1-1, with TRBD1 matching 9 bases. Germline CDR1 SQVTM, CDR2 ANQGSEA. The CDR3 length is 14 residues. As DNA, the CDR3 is TGCAGCGTTGAGATCCTAGACTGGGGACAGGGTGAAGCTTTT. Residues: CSVEILDWGQGEAF.

CDR3 DNA: TGTGCCAGCAGCCCGCGATACGGGAACACTGAAGCTTTCTTT. Protein product: CASSPRYGNTEAFF. V and J are TRBV7-2 and TRBJ1-1; D ambiguous. V was shortened by 5 bases and J by 1 base, with 11 bases between the two germline ends. From germline, CDR1 is SGHTA and CDR2 FQGNSA. CDR3 length: 14 residues.

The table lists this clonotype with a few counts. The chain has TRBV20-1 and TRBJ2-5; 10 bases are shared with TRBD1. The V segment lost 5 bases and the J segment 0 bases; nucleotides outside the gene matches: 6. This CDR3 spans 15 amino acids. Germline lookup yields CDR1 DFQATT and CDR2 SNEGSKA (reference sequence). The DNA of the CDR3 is TGCAGTGCTCGACAGGGGGCGATGTACCAAGAGACCCAGTACTTC. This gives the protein CSARQGAMYQETQYF.

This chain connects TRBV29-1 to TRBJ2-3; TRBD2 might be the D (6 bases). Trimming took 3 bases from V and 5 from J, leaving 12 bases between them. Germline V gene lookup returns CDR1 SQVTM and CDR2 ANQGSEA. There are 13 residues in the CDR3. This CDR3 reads CSVEGRDRDTQYF. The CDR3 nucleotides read TGCAGCGTTGAGGGGCGGGATCGAGATACGCAGTATTTT.

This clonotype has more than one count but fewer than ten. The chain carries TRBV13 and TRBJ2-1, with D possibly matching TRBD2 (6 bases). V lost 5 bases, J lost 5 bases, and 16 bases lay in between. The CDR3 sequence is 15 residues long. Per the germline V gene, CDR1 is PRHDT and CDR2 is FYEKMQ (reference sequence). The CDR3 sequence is CASSGRGAGNNEQFF. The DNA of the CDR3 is TGTGCCAGCAGCGGCCGGGGTGCGGGGAACAATGAGCAGTTCTTC.

The CDR3 DNA reads as TGTGCCACGACGGATTTCGACAGGGCGAACTCGAATGAAAAACTGTTTTTT. Protein sequence: CATTDFDRANSNEKLFF. The gene calls are TRBV10-3 and TRBJ1-4, with TRBD1 identical over 7 bases. Germline CDR1 is ENHRY and CDR2 is SYGVKD. The CDR3 length is 17 residues. J lost 5 bases, V lost 10 bases, and 19 bases had no gene match.

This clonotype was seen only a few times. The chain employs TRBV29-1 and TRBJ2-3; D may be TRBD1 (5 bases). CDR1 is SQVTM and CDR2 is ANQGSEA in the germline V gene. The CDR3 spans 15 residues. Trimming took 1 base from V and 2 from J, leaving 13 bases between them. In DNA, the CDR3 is TGCAGCGTTGAAGGTCGACAGTGGCCCACAGATACGCAGTATTTT. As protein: CSVEGRQWPTDTQYF.